The TCR beta chain described here comes from a study of CD8+ T cells in alopecia areata. CDR1 is LNHNV, CDR2 YYDKDF, per germline (reference sequence). The CDR3 covers 14 residues. The V gene lost 0 bases and the J gene lost 0 bases, with 6 bases spanning the gap. Investigators isolated RNA and reverse transcribed it into cDNA to act as the sequencing template. This table comes from immunoSEQ multiplex PCR, and its TCRdb copy is limited to in-frame clones, with some not included. In the table there are roughly 190,000 clones, 50% to 60% of which are singletons. Specified treatment: oral pan-JAK inhibitor, 5-10 mg twice daily.

The sample was CD4+ T cells sorted from blood, taken at week 4, from a patient treated with tofacitinib. The chain links TRBV15 to TRBJ2-7; D remains unclear. The TCR sequence derives from a human donor with alopecia areata. CDR3: CATSREGSSYEQYF. For the CDR3, the DNA is TGTGCCACCAGCAGAGAGGGCAGCTCCTACGAGCAGTACTTC.